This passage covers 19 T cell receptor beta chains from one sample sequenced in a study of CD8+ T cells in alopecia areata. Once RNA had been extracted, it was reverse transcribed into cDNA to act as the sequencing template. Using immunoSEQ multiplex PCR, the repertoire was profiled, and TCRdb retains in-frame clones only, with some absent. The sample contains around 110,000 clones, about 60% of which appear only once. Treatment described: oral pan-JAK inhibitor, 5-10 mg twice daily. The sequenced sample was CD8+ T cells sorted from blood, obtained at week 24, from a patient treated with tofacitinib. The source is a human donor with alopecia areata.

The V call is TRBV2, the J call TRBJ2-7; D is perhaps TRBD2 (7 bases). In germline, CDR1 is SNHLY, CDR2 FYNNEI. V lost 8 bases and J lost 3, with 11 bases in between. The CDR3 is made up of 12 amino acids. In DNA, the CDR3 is TGTGCCAGCGGGGGGGCACGCTACGAGCAGTACTTC. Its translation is CASGGARYEQYF.

CDR3 sequence: CASSFIVGPQETQYF. CDR3 nucleotide sequence: TGTGCCAGCAGCTTTATTGTCGGGCCCCAAGAGACCCAGTACTTC. V usage is TRBV5-6 and J usage is TRBJ2-5; D gene unclear. Per the germline V gene, CDR1 is SGHDT and CDR2 is YYEEEE. The germline V and J ends were trimmed by 2 bases and 1 base, with 12 bases remaining between them. The CDR3 runs to 15 residues.

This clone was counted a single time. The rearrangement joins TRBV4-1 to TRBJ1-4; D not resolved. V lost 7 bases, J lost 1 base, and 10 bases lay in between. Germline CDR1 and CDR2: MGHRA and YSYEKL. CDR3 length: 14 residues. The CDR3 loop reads CASTDIQTNEKLFF. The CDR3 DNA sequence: TGCGCCAGCACCGACATTCAAACTAATGAAAAACTGTTTTTT.

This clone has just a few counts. CDR3 loop: CASSLWGAEATEAFF. In DNA form, the CDR3 reads TGTGCCAGCAGTTTATGGGGTGCGGAGGCCACTGAAGCTTTCTTT. The J gene is TRBJ1-1, the V gene TRBV28, with D hard to call. The germline CDR1 and CDR2 sequences are MDHEN and SYDVKM. This CDR3 is built from 15 residues. Trimming left V 0 bases short and J 4 bases short, with 12 bases between.

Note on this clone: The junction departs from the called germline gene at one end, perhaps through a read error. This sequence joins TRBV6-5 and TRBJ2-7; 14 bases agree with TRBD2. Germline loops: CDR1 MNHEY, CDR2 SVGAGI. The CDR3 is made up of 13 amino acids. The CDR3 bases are TGTGCCAGCAGTCCCGGGACTAGCGGGGGTTGGAACTTC. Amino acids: CASSPGTSGGWNF.

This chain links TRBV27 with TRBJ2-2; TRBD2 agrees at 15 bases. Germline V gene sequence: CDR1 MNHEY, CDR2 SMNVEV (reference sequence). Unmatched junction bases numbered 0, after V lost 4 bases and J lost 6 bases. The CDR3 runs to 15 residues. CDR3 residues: CASSWTSGGAGELFF. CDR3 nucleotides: TGTGCCAGCAGTTGGACTAGCGGGGGGGCCGGGGAGCTGTTTTTT.

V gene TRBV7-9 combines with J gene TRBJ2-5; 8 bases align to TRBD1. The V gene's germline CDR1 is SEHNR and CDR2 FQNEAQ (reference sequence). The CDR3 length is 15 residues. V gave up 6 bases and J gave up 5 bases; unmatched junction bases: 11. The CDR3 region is CASRRTGLSGETQYF. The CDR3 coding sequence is TGTGCCAGCAGGCGGACAGGGTTATCCGGGGAGACCCAGTACTTC.

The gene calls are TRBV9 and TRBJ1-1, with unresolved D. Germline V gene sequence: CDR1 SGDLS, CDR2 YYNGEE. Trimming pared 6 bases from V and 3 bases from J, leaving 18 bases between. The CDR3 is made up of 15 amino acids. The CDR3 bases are TGTGCCAGCACTCCCATGGAAGGGTTACACACTGAAGCTTTCTTT. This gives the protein CASTPMEGLHTEAFF.

The CDR3 DNA reads TGTGCCAGCAGCGTGGGGCGTCGGGACTACTCCTACAATGAGCAGTTCTTC. Translated, it gives CASSVGRRDYSYNEQFF. V and J are TRBV7-8 and TRBJ2-1, with TRBD2 identical over 7 bases. The CDR3 runs to 17 residues. V was pared by 5 bases and J by 0 bases, with 10 bases of the junction left unmatched. CDR1 and CDR2 from the germline V gene are SGHVS and FQNEAQ.

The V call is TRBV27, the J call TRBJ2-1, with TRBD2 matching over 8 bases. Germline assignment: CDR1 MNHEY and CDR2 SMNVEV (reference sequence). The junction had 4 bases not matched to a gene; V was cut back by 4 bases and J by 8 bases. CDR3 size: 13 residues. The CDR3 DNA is TGTGCCAGCAGTTGGGGACTAGAGTATGAGCAGTTCTTC. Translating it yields CASSWGLEYEQFF.

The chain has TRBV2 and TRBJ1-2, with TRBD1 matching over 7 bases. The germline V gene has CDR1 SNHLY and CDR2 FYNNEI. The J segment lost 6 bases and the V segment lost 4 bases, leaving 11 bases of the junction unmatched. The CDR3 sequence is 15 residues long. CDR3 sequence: CASSGAQGRVNGYTF. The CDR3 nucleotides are TGTGCCAGCAGTGGTGCACAGGGGAGAGTTAATGGCTACACCTTC.

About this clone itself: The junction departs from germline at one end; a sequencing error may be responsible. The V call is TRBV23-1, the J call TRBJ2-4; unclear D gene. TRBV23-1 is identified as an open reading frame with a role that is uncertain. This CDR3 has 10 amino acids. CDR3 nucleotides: TGCGCCAGCAGTCTCACCCTACGGGACTTC. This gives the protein CASSLTLRDF.

In nucleotides, the CDR3 is TGCGCCAGCAGCTTGAGACAGGGAACCCTCTACGAGCAGTACTTC. This gives the protein CASSLRQGTLYEQYF. This rearrangement joins TRBV5-1 to TRBJ2-7; 7 nucleotides align to TRBD1. The V gene's germline CDR1 is SGHRS and CDR2 YFSETQ. This CDR3 spans 15 amino acids. The trim removed 1 base at V and 3 bases at J, leaving 7 bases unmatched.

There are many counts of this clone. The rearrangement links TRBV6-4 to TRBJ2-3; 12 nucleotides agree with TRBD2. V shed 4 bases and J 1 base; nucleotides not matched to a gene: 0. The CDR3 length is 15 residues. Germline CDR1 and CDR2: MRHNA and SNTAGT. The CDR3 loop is CASSGTSGGTDTQYF. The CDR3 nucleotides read TGTGCCAGCAGTGGGACTAGCGGGGGCACAGATACGCAGTATTTT.

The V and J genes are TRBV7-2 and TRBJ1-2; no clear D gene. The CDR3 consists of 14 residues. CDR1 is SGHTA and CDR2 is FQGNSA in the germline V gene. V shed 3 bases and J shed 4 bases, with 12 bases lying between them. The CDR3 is CASSLPEKIYGYTF. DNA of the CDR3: TGTGCCAGCAGCTTGCCGGAGAAGATCTATGGCTACACCTTC.

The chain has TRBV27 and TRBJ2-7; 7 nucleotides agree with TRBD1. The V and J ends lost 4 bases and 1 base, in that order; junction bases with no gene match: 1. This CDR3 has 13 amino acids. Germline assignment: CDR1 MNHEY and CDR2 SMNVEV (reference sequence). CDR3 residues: CASSWGQSYEQYF. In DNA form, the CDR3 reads TGTGCCAGCAGTTGGGGACAGTCCTACGAGCAGTACTTC.

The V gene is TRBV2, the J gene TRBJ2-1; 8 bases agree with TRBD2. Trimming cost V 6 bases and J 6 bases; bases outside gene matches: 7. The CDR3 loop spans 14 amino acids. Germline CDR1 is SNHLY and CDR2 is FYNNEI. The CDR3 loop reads CASSDPGLVNEQFF. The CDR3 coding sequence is TGTGCCAGCAGCGACCCGGGACTAGTCAATGAGCAGTTCTTC.

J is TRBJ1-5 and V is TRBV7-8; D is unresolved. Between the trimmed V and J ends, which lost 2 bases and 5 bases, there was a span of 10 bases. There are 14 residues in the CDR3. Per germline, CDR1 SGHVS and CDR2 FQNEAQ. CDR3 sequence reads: CASSLRSADQPQHF. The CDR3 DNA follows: TGTGCCAGCAGCTTACGGTCAGCCGATCAGCCCCAGCATTTT.

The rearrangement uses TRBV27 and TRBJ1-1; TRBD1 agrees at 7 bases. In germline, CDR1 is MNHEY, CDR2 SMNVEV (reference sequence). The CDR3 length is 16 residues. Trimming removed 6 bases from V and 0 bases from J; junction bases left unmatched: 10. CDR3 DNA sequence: TGTGCCAGCAGCCTAGGCCGACAGGGCATGAACACTGAAGCTTTCTTT. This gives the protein CASSLGRQGMNTEAFF.